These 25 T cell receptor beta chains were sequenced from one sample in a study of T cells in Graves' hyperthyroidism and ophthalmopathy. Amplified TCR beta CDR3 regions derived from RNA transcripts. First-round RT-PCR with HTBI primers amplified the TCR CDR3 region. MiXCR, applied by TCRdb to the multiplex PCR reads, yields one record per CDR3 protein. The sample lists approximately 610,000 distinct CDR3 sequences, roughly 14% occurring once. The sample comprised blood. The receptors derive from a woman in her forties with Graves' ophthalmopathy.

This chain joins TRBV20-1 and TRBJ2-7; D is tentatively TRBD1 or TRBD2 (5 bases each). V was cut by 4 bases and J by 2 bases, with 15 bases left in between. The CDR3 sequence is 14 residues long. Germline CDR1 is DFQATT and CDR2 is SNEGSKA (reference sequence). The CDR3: CSANGDPRPYEQYF. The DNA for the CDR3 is TGCAGTGCTAATGGGGACCCGCGCCCCTACGAGCAGTACTTC.

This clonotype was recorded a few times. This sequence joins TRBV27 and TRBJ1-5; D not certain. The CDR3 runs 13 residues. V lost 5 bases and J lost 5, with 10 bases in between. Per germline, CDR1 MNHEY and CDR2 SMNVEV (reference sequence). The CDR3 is CASSLSADQPQHF. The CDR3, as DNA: TGTGCCAGCAGTCTCTCCGCCGATCAGCCCCAGCATTTT.

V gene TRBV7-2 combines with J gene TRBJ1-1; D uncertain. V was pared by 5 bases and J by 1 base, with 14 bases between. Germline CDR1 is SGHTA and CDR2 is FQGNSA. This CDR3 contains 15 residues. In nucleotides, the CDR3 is TGTGCCAGCAGCCCCACACCCGATCCGAACACTGAAGCTTTCTTT. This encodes CASSPTPDPNTEAFF.

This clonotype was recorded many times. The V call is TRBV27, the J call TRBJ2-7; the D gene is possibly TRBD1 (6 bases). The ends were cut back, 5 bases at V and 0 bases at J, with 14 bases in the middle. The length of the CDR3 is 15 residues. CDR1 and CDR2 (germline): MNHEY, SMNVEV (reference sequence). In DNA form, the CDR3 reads TGTGCCAGCAGTGCTAGGGGGTACGGCTCCTACGAGCAGTACTTC. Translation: CASSARGYGSYEQYF.

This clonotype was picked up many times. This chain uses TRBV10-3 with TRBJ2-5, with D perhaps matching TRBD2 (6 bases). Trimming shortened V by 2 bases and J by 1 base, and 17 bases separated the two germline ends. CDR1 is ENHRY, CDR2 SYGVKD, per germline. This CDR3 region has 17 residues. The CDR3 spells CAISEGGSSATQETQYF. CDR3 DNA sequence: TGTGCCATCAGTGAGGGGGGGTCTAGCGCTACCCAAGAGACCCAGTACTTC.

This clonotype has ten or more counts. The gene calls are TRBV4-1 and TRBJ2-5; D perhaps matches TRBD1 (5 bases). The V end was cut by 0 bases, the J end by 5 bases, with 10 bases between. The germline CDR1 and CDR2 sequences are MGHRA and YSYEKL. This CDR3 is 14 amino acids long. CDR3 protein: CASSQDQGAETQYF. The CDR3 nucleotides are TGCGCCAGCAGCCAAGATCAGGGCGCCGAGACCCAGTACTTC.

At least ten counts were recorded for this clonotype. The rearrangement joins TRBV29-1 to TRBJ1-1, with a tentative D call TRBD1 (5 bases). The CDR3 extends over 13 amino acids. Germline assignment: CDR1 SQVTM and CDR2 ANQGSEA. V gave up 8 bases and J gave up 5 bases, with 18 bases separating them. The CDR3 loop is CSLRVGGRTEAFF. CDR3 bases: TGCAGCCTTCGTGTCGGGGGGAGGACTGAAGCTTTCTTT.

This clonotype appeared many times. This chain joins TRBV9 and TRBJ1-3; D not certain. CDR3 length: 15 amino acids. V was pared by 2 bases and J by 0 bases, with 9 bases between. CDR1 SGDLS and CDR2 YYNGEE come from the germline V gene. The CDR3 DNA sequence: TGTGCCAGCAGCGTCGGCAGGATCTCTGGAAACACCATATATTTT. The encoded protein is CASSVGRISGNTIYF.

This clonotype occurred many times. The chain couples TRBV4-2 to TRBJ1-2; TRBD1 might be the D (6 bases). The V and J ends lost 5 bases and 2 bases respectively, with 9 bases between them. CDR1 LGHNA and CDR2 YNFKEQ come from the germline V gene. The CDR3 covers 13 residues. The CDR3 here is CASSKQGNYGYTF. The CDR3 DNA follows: TGTGCCAGCAGCAAACAGGGAAACTATGGCTACACCTTC.

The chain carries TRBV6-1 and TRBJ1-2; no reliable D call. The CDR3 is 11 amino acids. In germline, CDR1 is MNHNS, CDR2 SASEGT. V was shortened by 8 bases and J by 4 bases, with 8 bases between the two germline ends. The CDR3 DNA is TGTGCCAGCCTTTGGTTCTATGGCTACACCTTC. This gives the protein CASLWFYGYTF.

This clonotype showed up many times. CDR3 loop: CASNPGGAGQPQHF. The CDR3, as DNA: TGTGCCAGCAACCCAGGGGGGGCGGGTCAGCCCCAGCATTTT. The rearrangement links TRBV6-1 to TRBJ1-5; 7 bases map to TRBD1. In germline, CDR1 is MNHNS, CDR2 SASEGT. The CDR3 sequence is 14 residues long. V gave up 7 bases and J gave up 6 bases; unmatched junction bases: 9.

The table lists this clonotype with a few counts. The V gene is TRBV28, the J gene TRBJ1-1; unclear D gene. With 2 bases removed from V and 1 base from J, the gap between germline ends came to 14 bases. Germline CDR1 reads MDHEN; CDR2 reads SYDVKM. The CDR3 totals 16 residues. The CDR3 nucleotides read TGTGCCAGCAGTTTAGGATGGTCGGTTGGGAACACTGAAGCTTTCTTT. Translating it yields CASSLGWSVGNTEAFF.

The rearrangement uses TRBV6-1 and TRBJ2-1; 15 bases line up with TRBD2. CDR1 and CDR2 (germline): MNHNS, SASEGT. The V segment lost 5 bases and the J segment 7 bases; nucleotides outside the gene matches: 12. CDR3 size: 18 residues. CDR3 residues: CASSKSLGTSGRTNEQFF. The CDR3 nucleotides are TGTGCCAGCAGTAAGTCTCTTGGGACTAGCGGGAGGACAAATGAGCAGTTCTTC.

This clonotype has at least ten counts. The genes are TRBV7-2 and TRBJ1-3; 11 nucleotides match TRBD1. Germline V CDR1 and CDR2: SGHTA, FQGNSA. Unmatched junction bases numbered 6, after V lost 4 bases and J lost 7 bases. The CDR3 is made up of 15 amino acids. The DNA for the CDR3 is TGTGCCAGCAGCTGGACAGGGGGCGCCGGGAACACCATATATTTT. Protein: CASSWTGGAGNTIYF.

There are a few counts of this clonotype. The CDR3 DNA is TGTGCCAGCAGTTACATTGGGGTTACCGGGGAGCTGTTTTTT. Protein product: CASSYIGVTGELFF. The chain employs TRBV6-5 and TRBJ2-2; D gene uncertain. V gave up 2 bases and J gave up 5 bases, with 9 bases separating them. Looked up from germline, CDR1 is MNHEY and CDR2 is SVGAGI. The CDR3 sequence is 14 residues long.

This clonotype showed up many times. The CDR3 sequence is CASGTSGAYEQYF. In nucleotides, the CDR3 is TGTGCCAGCGGGACTAGCGGGGCGTACGAGCAGTACTTC. This sequence joins TRBV28 and TRBJ2-7; TRBD2 aligns across 13 bases. The germline CDR1 and CDR2 sequences are MDHEN and SYDVKM. The CDR3 runs 13 residues. With V trimmed by 8 bases and J by 4 bases, 2 bases remained unmatched.

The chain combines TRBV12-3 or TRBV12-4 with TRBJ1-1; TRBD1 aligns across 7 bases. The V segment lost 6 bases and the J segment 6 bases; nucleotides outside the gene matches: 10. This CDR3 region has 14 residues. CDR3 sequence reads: CASSYLRGKAEAFF. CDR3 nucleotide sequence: TGTGCCAGCAGCTACCTCAGGGGGAAGGCTGAAGCTTTCTTT.

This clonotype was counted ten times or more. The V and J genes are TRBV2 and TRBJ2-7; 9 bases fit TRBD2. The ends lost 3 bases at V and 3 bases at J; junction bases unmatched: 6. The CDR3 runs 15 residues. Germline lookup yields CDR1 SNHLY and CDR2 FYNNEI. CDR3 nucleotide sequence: TGTGCCAGCAGTGAGGGGACTAGCACCTTCTACGAGCAGTACTTC. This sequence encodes CASSEGTSTFYEQYF.

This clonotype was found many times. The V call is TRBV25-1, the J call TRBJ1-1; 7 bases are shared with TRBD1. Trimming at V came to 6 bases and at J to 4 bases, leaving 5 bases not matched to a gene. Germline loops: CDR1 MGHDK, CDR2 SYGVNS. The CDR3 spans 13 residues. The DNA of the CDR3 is TGTGCCAGCAGCCAGACAGGGTTCACTGAAGCTTTCTTT. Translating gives CASSQTGFTEAFF.

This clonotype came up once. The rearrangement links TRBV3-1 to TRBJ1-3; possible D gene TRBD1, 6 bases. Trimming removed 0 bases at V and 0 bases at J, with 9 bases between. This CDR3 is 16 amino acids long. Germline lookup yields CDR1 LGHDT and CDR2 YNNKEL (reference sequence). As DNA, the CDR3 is TGTGCCAGCAGCCAAGATCAAGGGGGCTCTGGAAACACCATATATTTT. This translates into CASSQDQGGSGNTIYF.

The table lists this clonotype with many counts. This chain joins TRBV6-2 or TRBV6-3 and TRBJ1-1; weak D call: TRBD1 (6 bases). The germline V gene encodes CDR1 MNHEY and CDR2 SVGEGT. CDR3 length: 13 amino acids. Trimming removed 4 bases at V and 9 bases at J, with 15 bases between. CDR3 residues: CASSSTGPMQAFF. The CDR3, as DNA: TGTGCCAGCAGTTCCACAGGGCCAATGCAAGCTTTCTTT.

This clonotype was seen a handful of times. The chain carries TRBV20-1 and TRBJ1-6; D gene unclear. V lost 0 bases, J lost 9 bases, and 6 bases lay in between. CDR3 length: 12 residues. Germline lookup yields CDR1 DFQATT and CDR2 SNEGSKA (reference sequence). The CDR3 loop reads CSARDLGSPLHF. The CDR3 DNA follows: TGCAGTGCTAGAGATCTCGGTTCACCCCTCCACTTT.

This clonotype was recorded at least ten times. The CDR3 spells CASMARGQETQYF. CDR3 in DNA: TGTGCCAGCATGGCTCGGGGGCAAGAGACCCAGTACTTC. The chain uses TRBV6-2 or TRBV6-3 and TRBJ2-5; D is possibly TRBD2 (6 bases). V was trimmed by 7 bases and J by 2 bases, leaving 11 bases between them. This CDR3 is 13 amino acids long. In germline, CDR1 is MNHEY, CDR2 SVGEGT.

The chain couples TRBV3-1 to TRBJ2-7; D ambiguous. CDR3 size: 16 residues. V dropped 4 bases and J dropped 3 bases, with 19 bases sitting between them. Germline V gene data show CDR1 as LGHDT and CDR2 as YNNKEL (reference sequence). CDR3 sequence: CASSPYSPTSGYEQYF. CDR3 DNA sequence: TGTGCCAGCAGCCCTTACTCCCCCACGAGTGGCTACGAGCAGTACTTC.

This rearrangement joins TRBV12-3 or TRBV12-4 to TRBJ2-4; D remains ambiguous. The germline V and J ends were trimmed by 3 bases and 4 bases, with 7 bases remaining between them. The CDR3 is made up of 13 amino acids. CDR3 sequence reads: CASSFDWKNIQYF. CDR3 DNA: TGTGCCAGCAGTTTCGACTGGAAAAACATTCAGTACTTC.